This T cell receptor (beta chain) is drawn from a study of CD8 T cells in ankylosing spondylitis. This clonotype came up many times. MiXCR, run by TCRdb on the 5' RACE reads, gives a single entry per CDR3 protein. The table records 35,000 to 50,000 distinct CDR3 sequences, about 9.4% of them present only once. Trimming took 3 bases from V and 3 from J, leaving 9 bases between them. The CDR3 covers 13 residues. Source material: blood, either unsorted or a sorted T cell fraction (not recorded which). This TCR was recovered from a male donor with ankylosing spondylitis or in good health (not recorded which). This chain joins TRBV12-3 or TRBV12-4 and TRBJ2-7; D assignment may be TRBD1 or TRBD2 (5 bases each). Written as DNA, the CDR3 is TGTGCCAGCAGTTTGGGACGGTTCTACGAGCAGTACTTC. This codes for CASSLGRFYEQYF.